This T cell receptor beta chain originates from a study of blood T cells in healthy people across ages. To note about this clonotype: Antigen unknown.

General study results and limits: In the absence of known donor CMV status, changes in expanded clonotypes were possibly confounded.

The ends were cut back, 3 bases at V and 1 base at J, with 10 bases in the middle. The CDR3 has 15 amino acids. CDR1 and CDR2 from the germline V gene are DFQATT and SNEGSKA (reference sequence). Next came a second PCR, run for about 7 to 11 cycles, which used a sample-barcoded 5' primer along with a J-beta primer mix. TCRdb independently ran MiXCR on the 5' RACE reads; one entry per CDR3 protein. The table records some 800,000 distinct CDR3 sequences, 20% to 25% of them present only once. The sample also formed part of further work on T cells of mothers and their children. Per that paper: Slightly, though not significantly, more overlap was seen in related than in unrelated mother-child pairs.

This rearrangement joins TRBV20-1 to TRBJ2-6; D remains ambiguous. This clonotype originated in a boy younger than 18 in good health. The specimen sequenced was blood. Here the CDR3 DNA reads TGCAGTGCTAGCTTTCTTGGTTCTGGGGCCAACGTCCTGACTTTC. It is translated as CSASFLGSGANVLTF.